The rows below give T cell receptor beta chains drawn from one sample of a study of control samples from healthy donors and cancer patients. TCRdb's table, derived via immunoSEQ multiplex PCR, lists solely in-frame clones and lacks some. Of about 130,000 clones in the sample, approximately 90% were seen once. The sequencing input was blood. The receptors derive from a man younger than 35 in good health. CDR3s include the opening cysteine and the closing phenylalanine or tryptophan. D genes are given only for firm matches. Expanded clones are given a class, and other clones once, few, many or no size at all.

D: TRBD1
size: -
J: TRBJ1-4
V: TRBV12-5
DNA: TGTGCTAGATACCGGGACAGGCGTGCAACTAATGAAAAACTGTTTTTT
CDR3: CARYRDRRATNEKLFF

D: TRBD1
size: few
J: TRBJ2-7
V: TRBV27
DNA: TGTGCCAGCAGTAGGGGACAGTACGAGCAGTACTTC
CDR3: CASSRGQYEQYF

D: TRBD1
size: -
J: TRBJ1-4
V: TRBV18
DNA: TGTGCCAGCTCAGGGGGACAGGTTGCAACTAATGAAAAACTGTTTTTT
CDR3: CASSGGQVATNEKLFF

D: -
size: -
J: TRBJ2-7
V: TRBV2
DNA: TGTGCCAGCAGTGAGGAAGAGTCTCTCTTCTACGAGCAGTACTTC
CDR3: CASSEEESLFYEQYF

D: TRBD1
size: -
J: TRBJ1-1
V: TRBV4-1
DNA: TGCGCCAGCAGTCCGTACGAGGGGGCGAACACTGAAGCTTTCTTT
CDR3: CASSPYEGANTEAFF

D: -
size: -
J: TRBJ2-2
V: TRBV27
DNA: TGTGCCAGCAGTTTAGTCCTGGGTGATAGCACCGGGGAGCTGTTTTTT
CDR3: CASSLVLGDSTGELFF

D: -
size: -
J: TRBJ1-2
V: TRBV14
DNA: TGTGCCAGCAGTGATTCACAGGGAGGAGGCTATGGCTACACCTTC
CDR3: CASSDSQGGGYGYTF

D: -
size: -
J: TRBJ2-7
V: TRBV4-1
DNA: TGCGCCAGCAGCCAAGACGAGGGCCTTTTCTACGAGCAGTACTTC
CDR3: CASSQDEGLFYEQYF

D: -
size: -
J: TRBJ2-5
V: TRBV11-2
DNA: TGTGCCAGCAGCTCTGGGTGGCGGGAGACCCAGTACTTC
CDR3: CASSSGWRETQYF

D: TRBD1
size: -
J: TRBJ2-7
V: TRBV9
DNA: TGTGCCAGCAGCGCAGAGGCAAGGACAGGGGGCCACGAGCAGTACTTC
CDR3: CASSAEARTGGHEQYF

D: -
size: -
J: TRBJ2-3
V: TRBV9
DNA: TGTGCCAGCAGCTCGAACATCCGGGGCGGCACAGATACGCAGTATTTT
CDR3: CASSSNIRGGTDTQYF

D: TRBD1
size: -
J: TRBJ1-5
V: TRBV23-1
DNA: TGCGCCAGCAGTCAAGGGGCAGGGGGCTGGTATCAGCCCCAGCATTTT
CDR3: CASSQGAGGWYQPQHF

D: TRBD1
size: few
J: TRBJ1-6
V: TRBV6-5
DNA: TGTGCCAGCAGTTACTCGGACAGGCCGAATTCACCCCTCCACTTT
CDR3: CASSYSDRPNSPLHF

D: -
size: -
J: TRBJ1-2
V: TRBV6-4
DNA: TGTGCCAGCCGGGCCTCTCGGGGCATGAACTATGGCTACACCTTC
CDR3: CASRASRGMNYGYTF

D: -
size: -
J: TRBJ1-1
V: TRBV7-8
DNA: TGTGCCAGCAGCCTCGTCTTGAACACTGAAGCTTTCTTT
CDR3: CASSLVLNTEAFF

D: TRBD2
size: -
J: TRBJ2-5
V: TRBV3-1/TRBV3-2
DNA: TGTGCCAGCAGCGGGACTAGCGGGGTTCTTTACCAAGAGACCCAGTACTTC
CDR3: CASSGTSGVLYQETQYF

D: -
size: -
J: TRBJ2-7
V: TRBV11-2
DNA: TGTGCCAGCAGCTCAGGACAGAGGAGTCCCTACGAGCAGTACTTC
CDR3: CASSSGQRSPYEQYF

D: -
size: -
J: TRBJ2-5
V: TRBV2
DNA: TGTGCCAGCAGGGGCAGGGGAGCTAGGCCACAAGAGACCCAGTACTTC
CDR3: CASRGRGARPQETQYF

D: TRBD2
size: -
J: TRBJ2-2
V: TRBV25-1
DNA: TGTGCCAGCAGTGAATCGGGGCGGGGGGCACGTTTCACCGGGGAGCTGTTTTTT
CDR3: CASSESGRGARFTGELFF

D: -
size: -
J: TRBJ1-4
V: TRBV4-1
DNA: TGCGCCAGCAGCCGAGCAGCGGGGGAAAAACTGTTTTTT
CDR3: CASSRAAGEKLFF

D: -
size: -
J: TRBJ2-1
V: TRBV19
DNA: TGTGCCAGTAGTATAGGCGATTACAATGAGCAGTTCTTC
CDR3: CASSIGDYNEQFF

D: TRBD1
size: few
J: TRBJ1-2
V: TRBV30
DNA: TGTGCCTGGAGTGAGGGACAGGGGAGTCATGGCTACACCTTC
CDR3: CAWSEGQGSHGYTF

D: -
size: -
J: TRBJ1-1
V: TRBV3-1/TRBV3-2
DNA: TGTGCCAGCAGCCCTCGGGAGAACACTGAAGCTTTCTTT
CDR3: CASSPRENTEAFF

D: -
size: -
J: TRBJ1-2
V: TRBV30
DNA: TGTGCCTGCCCCCTCCCGGGGTCTAACTATGGCTACACCTTC
CDR3: CACPLPGSNYGYTF

D: -
size: -
J: TRBJ2-1
V: TRBV9
DNA: TGTGCCAGCAGCGTAGTAGGAGGGGTCTACAATGAGCAGTTCTTC
CDR3: CASSVVGGVYNEQFF

D: -
size: -
J: TRBJ1-2
V: TRBV19
DNA: TGTGCCAGCTCGGGGGGGTATGGCTACACCTTC
CDR3: CASSGGYGYTF

D: -
size: -
J: TRBJ2-3
V: TRBV9
DNA: TGTGCCAGCAGCGTAGTAGAGGGGATCACAGATACGCAGTATTTT
CDR3: CASSVVEGITDTQYF